This T cell receptor (beta chain) was identified in a study of T cell responses to AZD1222 COVID-19 vaccine. Study-wide results and caveats: Epitopes outside B.1.351 and B.1.1.7 mutated regions reportedly drew nearly half of spike TCRs.

With regard to this clone: The antigen is unknown.

The CDR3 is 14 residues long. Germline CDR1 is MNHEY and CDR2 is SVGAGI. Losses at the gene ends were 7 bases for V and 4 bases for J; bases not matched to a gene: 6. The table came from immunoSEQ multiplex PCR; TCRdb's copy has only in-frame clones and leaves some out. The sample consists of more than 110,000 clones, approximately 90% of them appearing once. V and J are TRBV6-5 and TRBJ2-2; 7 bases are a match to TRBD1. The sequence derives from an adult in good health. Sample: peripheral blood, taken on day 0 of AZD1222 vaccination. CDR3 DNA sequence: TGTGCCAGCATTCGGTCAGGGGGCACCGGGGAGCTGTTTTTT. Translation gives CASIRSGGTGELFF.